This T cell receptor beta chain was profiled in a study of T-cell reconstitution after alpha-beta-depleted transplantation in children. Study-wide findings and caveats: About two months after transplant, alpha-beta T cells reportedly came from several hundred expanded graft clones. Surviving recipient T cells and intrathymic progenitors accounted for some patients' high TCRbeta diversity at day 60.

Preparation of the TCRbeta library was carried out with unique molecular identifiers. TCRdb re-analysed the PCR reads in MiXCR, keeping a single row per CDR3 protein. The sample shows some 43,000 distinct CDR3 sequences, nearly 9.5% of them seen only once. This clonotype occurred a few times. Its antigen is not identified. V lost 7 bases, J lost 11 bases, and 14 bases lay in between. The CDR3 is 11 amino acids. Germline CDR1 is MNHNS and CDR2 is SASEGT. The starting material was PBMCs, mostly from graft donor cells, obtained 60 days after TCRalphabeta/CD19-depleted stem cell transplant. The TCR comes from a male patient between 2 and 10 years old who had a stem cell transplant for chronic granulomatous disease, so the T cells may come from the graft donor. The V and J genes are TRBV6-1 and TRBJ1-1; no reliable D call. The CDR3 spells CASTLGPRAFF. As DNA, the CDR3 is TGTGCCAGCACTCTGGGTCCGAGGGCTTTCTTT.